This T cell receptor (beta chain) appears in the sequencing data of a study of T-cell memory formation after mild COVID-19. Details on this clonotype: Antigen specificity is unknown.

Overall study findings and caveats: Day 37-peaking second-wave clones had unconfirmed SARS-CoV-2 specificity. Pre-infection memory already had some responding clones, implying cross-reactive memory joined. Most CD4+ clones that shrank were in CM and EM, while CD8+ ones turned up in EMRA. A balance of CD4 and CD8 characterized clones contracting day 15 to 85, whereas later expanders leaned CD4+.

TCRdb used MiXCR to reprocess the 5' RACE reads, holding one entry per CDR3 protein. The table shows around 80,000 distinct CDR3 sequences, with about 13% occurring only once. The CDR3 covers 17 residues. From germline, CDR1 is LGHDT and CDR2 YNNKEL (reference sequence). Losses at the gene ends were 3 bases for V and 7 bases for J; bases not matched to a gene: 11. Sequenced input: PBMCs or a T cell subset sorted from them (not recorded which). This clonotype was obtained from a man younger than 35 who had mild COVID-19 (a few samples of this study predate the infection). Cell type and time point are not known. The genes are TRBV3-1 and TRBJ2-1; 11 nucleotides agree with TRBD2. In DNA form, the CDR3 reads TGTGCCAGCAGCCACGCCGCGTATAGCGGGGGGGTTAATGAGCAGTTCTTC. Its translation: CASSHAAYSGGVNEQFF.